This T cell receptor beta chain emerged from a study of blood T cell repertoires in COVID-19. Study-level information: There were acute and convalescent COVID-19 samples, and they came from the United States, Italy and Spain. PBMCs, B-cell-depleted T cells, or T cells provided the cDNA or gDNA that made up the material.

Sequencing was performed with immunoSEQ multiplex PCR; in TCRdb, only in-frame clones are kept and a portion is missing. The sample holds over 50,000 clones, roughly 86% seen once. This clone was seen a single time. Germline values: CDR1 SGHTA, CDR2 FQGTGA. CDR3 size: 13 residues. Trimming took off 5 bases at V and 0 bases at J, with 7 bases between the two ends. The sample taken for sequencing was peripheral blood. The TCR sequence derives from a man aged 65-85 years with active COVID-19. The chain joins TRBV7-3 to TRBJ1-2; D not certain. CDR3: CASSPTSNYGYTF. The CDR3 DNA reads as TGTGCCAGCAGCCCTACCTCTAACTATGGCTACACCTTC.